The source of this T cell receptor (beta chain) is a study of Tregs in tolerant kidney transplant recipients. TCRdb keeps only in-frame clones here, not all; method: immunoSEQ multiplex PCR. The sample lists roughly 250,000 clones; 80% to 85% were seen once. This TCR came from a human donor in good health. Source material: CD4+ T cells from blood.

The CDR3 reads CASSLDPSRGRANYGYTF. The CDR3 coding sequence is TGTGCCAGCAGCTTGGACCCTTCCCGCGGCAGAGCTAACTATGGCTACACCTTC. The rearrangement links TRBV5-6 to TRBJ1-2, with D unclear. The germline V gene has CDR1 SGHDT and CDR2 YYEEEE. The CDR3 is 18 amino acids. Trimming cost V 0 bases and J 0 bases, with 18 bases left between them.